A single sample is the source of the 26 T cell receptor beta chains below, sequenced in a study of T-cell reconstitution after alpha-beta-depleted transplantation in children (dated by TCRdb to about 2016). The sample's treatment or condition, from its label and the paper: allogeneic hematopoietic cell transplantation with graft depleted of TCRalphabeta T cells and CD19 B cells. The library was built by means of PCR. TCRdb records Illumina HiSeq 2500 as the sequencer. Molecular barcoding was employed in the preparation of TCR libraries, with unique molecular identifiers being used to normalize TCRbeta repertoire quantification. TCRdb cleaned the public reads at Q25 with fastp, built clones with MiXCR and kept in-frame beta chains. A single entry per CDR3 protein holds the most common genes and DNA from its merged rows. The sample table records a few hundred thousand distinct CDR3 sequences; 10% of these occur just once. The biggest ten clones account for less than 9% of the sample.

This sample comprised PBMCs, obtained before TCRalphabeta/CD19-depleted stem cell transplant. The origin of the receptors is a boy under two years old with acute myeloid leukemia, due to receive a stem cell transplant.

J is TRBJ2-2 and V is TRBV3-1; D call uncertain. V shed 5 bases and J shed 7 bases, with 8 bases lying between them. The CDR3 consists of 12 residues. CDR1 is LGHDT, CDR2 YNNKEL, per germline (reference sequence). The DNA of the CDR3 is TGTGCCAGCAGCAAAGTGGACGGGGAGCTGTTTTTT. This encodes CASSKVDGELFF.

The sample holds many counts of this clonotype. This sequence joins TRBV28 and TRBJ1-5; D is unclear. The CDR3 totals 14 residues. Trimming removed 4 bases at V and 5 bases at J, with 12 bases between. Germline-derived CDR1 and CDR2 are MDHEN and SYDVKM. CDR3 nucleotide sequence: TGTGCCAGCAGTTCCCTCCTCCTCGATCAGCCCCAGCATTTT. The encoded protein is CASSSLLLDQPQHF.

Remarks on this clonotype: This may be a read error, as it is one base from a much larger clone. The V gene is TRBV12-3 or TRBV12-4, the J gene TRBJ2-3; TRBD2 matches at 10 bases. CDR3 length equals 16 residues. The V segment lost 5 bases and the J segment 3 bases; nucleotides outside the gene matches: 8. In DNA, the CDR3 is TGTGCCAGCAGTCCGGAAGCGGGGGGGCCGACAGATACGCAGTATTTT. This sequence encodes CASSPEAGGPTDTQYF.

This clonotype was observed at least ten times. J is TRBJ1-2 and V is TRBV7-2; 8 bases line up with TRBD1. V lost 1 base, J lost 5 bases, and 6 bases stayed unmatched. CDR1 and CDR2 (germline): SGHTA, FQGNSA. This CDR3 comprises 15 residues. This CDR3 reads CASSLDWTGLYGYTF. CDR3 DNA: TGTGCCAGCAGCTTAGATTGGACAGGGTTATATGGCTACACCTTC.

The table lists this clonotype with many counts. The J gene is TRBJ2-5, the V gene TRBV28; 7 bases fit TRBD2. The CDR3 totals 16 residues. Trimming at V came to 4 bases and at J to 1 base, leaving 9 bases not matched to a gene. CDR1 is MDHEN and CDR2 is SYDVKM in the germline V gene. The CDR3 sequence is CASSSRLAVIQETQYF. The CDR3 DNA sequence: TGTGCCAGCAGTTCAAGACTAGCAGTGATCCAAGAGACCCAGTACTTC.

This clonotype was counted many times. The CDR3 DNA sequence: TGTGCCAGCAGCTTAGTTAAGGGGAACACTGAAGCTTTCTTT. Protein: CASSLVKGNTEAFF. V and J are TRBV7-8 and TRBJ1-1, with D unclear. The germline V and J ends were trimmed by 1 base and 1 base, with 7 bases remaining between them. Germline values: CDR1 SGHVS, CDR2 FQNEAQ. The CDR3 runs to 14 residues.

This clonotype was recorded a few times. The chain uses TRBV28 and TRBJ2-5; D is perhaps TRBD2 (6 bases). The CDR3 spans 15 residues. CDR1 MDHEN and CDR2 SYDVKM come from the germline V gene. Trimming removed 7 bases from V and 10 bases from J, with 25 bases in between. The CDR3 bases are TGTGCCAGCAAGGGTGGGGGAAAGCCCCGCGGGGACCAGTACTTC. Translation gives CASKGGGKPRGDQYF. Full variable domain (outside the CDR3, taken from reference TRBV28 and TRBJ2-5): DVKVTQSSRYLVKRTGEKVFLECVQDMDHENMFWYRQDPGLGLRLIYFSYDVKMKEKGDIPEGYSVSREKKERFSLILESASTNQTSMYLCASKGGGKPRGDQYFGPGTRLLVL.

This clonotype was seen many times. Written as DNA, the CDR3 is TGTGCCAGCAGTTTAGACGCGGTCCCGAACACTGAAGCTTTCTTT. This translates into CASSLDAVPNTEAFF. This chain connects TRBV12-3 or TRBV12-4 to TRBJ1-1; D not certain. The ends were cut back, 1 base at V and 1 base at J, with 10 bases in the middle. The CDR3 covers 15 residues.

This clonotype has ten or more counts. The chain uses TRBV10-3 and TRBJ2-1; TRBD2 is a possible D gene (6 bases). Germline CDR1 reads ENHRY; CDR2 reads SYGVKD. This CDR3 has 12 residues. With 10 bases removed from V and 5 bases from J, the gap between germline ends came to 12 bases. CDR3 DNA: TGTGCCACGGGAGAGGGAGACAATGAGCAGTTCTTC. Amino acid sequence: CATGEGDNEQFF.

This clonotype has at least ten counts. The rearrangement joins TRBV6-1 to TRBJ2-7; TRBD1 matches 10 bases. This CDR3 has 14 residues. Germline V gives CDR1 MNHNS, CDR2 SASEGT. V was pared by 6 bases and J by 2 bases, with 4 bases of the junction left unmatched. The CDR3 reads CASRPGQGTYEQYF. CDR3 DNA: TGTGCCAGCAGACCGGGACAGGGGACCTACGAGCAGTACTTC.

In this sample, this clonotype turned up many times. This chain links TRBV10-3 with TRBJ2-7, with TRBD2 matching 9 bases. Germline V gene lookup returns CDR1 ENHRY and CDR2 SYGVKD. V lost 8 bases to trimming and J lost 7 bases; unmatched junction nucleotides: 12. The CDR3 runs to 14 residues. CDR3 protein: CAIAAGTSFYEQYF. In DNA, the CDR3 is TGTGCCATCGCGGCCGGGACTAGCTTCTATGAGCAGTACTTC.

This clonotype was recorded at least ten times. The rearrangement links TRBV5-4 to TRBJ2-5; possible D gene TRBD2, 6 bases. The germline CDR1 and CDR2 sequences are SGHNT and YYREEE (reference sequence). This CDR3 has 13 residues. V lost 2 bases and J 3 bases, leaving 8 bases between the germline ends. The CDR3 sequence: CASSFGGKETQYF. CDR3 coding DNA: TGTGCCAGCAGCTTCGGCGGGAAAGAGACCCAGTACTTC.

This clonotype was recorded at least ten times. The J gene is TRBJ1-1, the V gene TRBV25-1; 10 bases agree with TRBD1. CDR3 size: 14 residues. Per the germline V gene, CDR1 is MGHDK and CDR2 is SYGVNS. The J segment lost 1 base and the V segment lost 4 bases, leaving 0 bases of the junction unmatched. The CDR3: CASSGDRGNTEAFF. Written as DNA, the CDR3 is TGTGCCAGCAGTGGGGACAGGGGGAACACTGAAGCTTTCTTT.

This clonotype was counted many times. The chain joins TRBV28 to TRBJ2-3; 7 bases are shared with TRBD1. The CDR3 has 15 residues. CDR1 is MDHEN, CDR2 SYDVKM, per germline. V lost 3 bases and J lost 2; bases outside the gene matches: 5. The CDR3 is CASSFTGVPTDTQYF. The CDR3 DNA reads as TGTGCCAGCAGTTTTACAGGGGTCCCCACAGATACGCAGTATTTT.

A word on this clonotype: At one boundary the junction diverges from the germline segment, which might be a read error. The V gene is TRBV20-1, the J gene TRBJ2-5; 7 bases fit TRBD1. Germline V gives CDR1 DFQATT, CDR2 SNEGSKA (reference sequence). This CDR3 has 12 amino acids. CDR3 sequence reads: CSAKRQGQGGPF. The CDR3 DNA sequence: TGCAGTGCTAAGAGACAGGGTCAGGGTGGGCCCTTC.

This clonotype has a count of ten or more. The rearrangement uses TRBV7-9 and TRBJ2-3; D is ambiguous. This CDR3 spans 15 amino acids. CDR1 is SEHNR, CDR2 FQNEAQ, per germline (reference sequence). The V end lost 3 bases, the J end lost 2 bases, and 12 bases lay between the germline ends. The CDR3, as DNA: TGTGCCAGCAGCTTTACTGGGTCGGACACAGATACGCAGTATTTT. It specifies CASSFTGSDTDTQYF.

This clonotype was seen many times. The chain links TRBV12-3 or TRBV12-4 to TRBJ2-7; D is uncertain. The CDR3 consists of 13 residues. V shed 0 bases and J shed 5 bases, with 8 bases lying between them. The CDR3 protein is CASSLAAPHEQYF. As DNA, the CDR3 is TGTGCCAGCAGTTTAGCGGCCCCCCACGAGCAGTACTTC.

The table lists this clonotype with a few counts. This chain connects TRBV13 to TRBJ1-2; TRBD1 matches 11 bases. Germline V gives CDR1 PRHDT, CDR2 FYEKMQ (reference sequence). The ends lost 6 bases at V and 5 bases at J; junction bases unmatched: 8. There are 15 residues in the CDR3. The CDR3 DNA reads as TGTGCCAGCAGACCGATAGGGACAGGGGGATATGGCTACACCTTC. It encodes CASRPIGTGGYGYTF. Variable domain in full (rest from reference TRBV13 and TRBJ1-2): AAGVIQSPRHLIKEKRETATLKCYPIPRHDTVYWYQQGPGQDPQFLISFYEKMQSDKGSIPDRFSAQQFSDYHSELNMSSLELGDSALYFCASRPIGTGGYGYTFGSGTRLTVV.

This clonotype has ten or more counts. This CDR3 reads CASSFYVGGVTDTQYF. The CDR3 DNA reads TGTGCCAGCAGTTTTTACGTGGGGGGGGTCACAGATACGCAGTATTTT. This rearrangement joins TRBV12-3 or TRBV12-4 to TRBJ2-3, with 7 nucleotides matching TRBD2. J lost 2 bases, V lost 3 bases, and 8 bases had no gene match. This CDR3 region has 16 residues.

This chain uses TRBV9 with TRBJ2-2; 8 nucleotides line up with TRBD2. Trimming at V came to 3 bases and at J to 4 bases, leaving 8 bases not matched to a gene. The length of the CDR3 is 16 residues. CDR1 SGDLS and CDR2 YYNGEE come from the germline V gene. The CDR3 loop is CASSDPAGAGTGELFF. The CDR3 region has the DNA TGTGCCAGCAGCGACCCAGCGGGAGCAGGCACCGGGGAGCTGTTTTTT.

In this sample, this clonotype turned up many times. The chain recombines TRBV29-1 with TRBJ1-1, with D unclear. CDR3 size: 13 residues. V was trimmed by 7 bases and J by 4 bases, leaving 16 bases between them. Germline CDR1 is SQVTM and CDR2 is ANQGSEA. The CDR3: CSAISRVGTEAFF. In nucleotides, the CDR3 is TGCAGCGCCATAAGTAGGGTTGGCACTGAAGCTTTCTTT.

This clonotype was seen ten or more times. The rearrangement links TRBV7-9 to TRBJ2-5; D unresolved. Germline CDR1 SEHNR, CDR2 FQNEAQ (reference sequence). This CDR3 contains 15 residues. V shed 2 bases and J shed 2 bases, with 12 bases lying between them. The CDR3, as DNA: TGTGCCAGCAGCTTAATCGCCAGGTCTCAAGAGACCCAGTACTTC. It is translated as CASSLIARSQETQYF.

The table lists this clonotype with a few counts. The chain couples TRBV29-1 to TRBJ2-7, with D perhaps TRBD2 (6 bases). The CDR3 contains 12 residues. Germline assignment: CDR1 SQVTM and CDR2 ANQGSEA. The V end was cut by 5 bases, the J end by 6 bases, with 14 bases between. In DNA, the CDR3 is TGCAGCGTTAAAGGGCGGGAATTCGAGCAGTACTTC. Translation: CSVKGREFEQYF.

This clonotype was seen repeatedly, ten times or more. The chain joins TRBV28 to TRBJ1-5; 7 bases are shared with TRBD1. V shed 4 bases, J shed 10 bases, and the junction held 4 bases outside the gene matches. The CDR3 runs 12 residues. Per germline, CDR1 MDHEN and CDR2 SYDVKM. The CDR3 loop is CASSSGGRPQHF. The DNA of the CDR3 is TGTGCCAGCAGTTCAGGGGGTCGACCCCAGCATTTT.

Note on this clonotype: The junction shows a germline mismatch at one end, possibly a read error. This sequence joins TRBV7-2 and TRBJ2-1; D possibly corresponds to TRBD2 (5 bases). CDR1 and CDR2 (germline): SGHTA, FQGNSA. The CDR3 runs to 15 residues. The CDR3 region is CASTLIGGPYNEQFF. DNA of the CDR3: TGTGCCAGCACCTTAATCGGAGGTCCCTACAATGAGCAGTTCTTC. Based on the CDR3 plus reference TRBV7-2 and TRBJ2-1, the full variable domain is GAGVSQSPSNKVTEKGKDVELRCDPISGHTALYWYRQSLGQGLEFLIYFQGNSAPDKSGLPSDRFSAERTGGSVSTLTIQRTQQEDSAVYLCASTLIGGPYNEQFFGPGTRLTVL.

The V and J genes are TRBV6-5 and TRBJ1-4; possibly TRBD1 for D (6 bases). Germline loops: CDR1 MNHEY, CDR2 SVGAGI. The CDR3 is 19 amino acids. V was trimmed by 2 bases and J by 0 bases, leaving 19 bases between them. CDR3 sequence: CASSYNQIGGPATNEKLFF. CDR3 nucleotide sequence: TGTGCCAGCAGTTACAACCAAATTGGGGGCCCCGCAACTAATGAAAAACTGTTTTTT.